The 32 T cell receptor beta chains below all came from one sample that was sequenced in a study of T cell repertoires in cytomegalovirus infection. In TCRdb, the reads were re-called with MiXCR into one record per CDR3 protein. The sample records hundreds of thousands of distinct CDR3 sequences, roughly a tenth being singletons. The sample comprised PBMCs. The receptors derive from a human donor in good health (CMV status not recorded). Some clones in this sample may be carry-over from other donors' samples.

There are many counts of this clonotype. The genes are TRBV7-2 and TRBJ2-5, with 11 bases that match TRBD2. CDR3 size: 17 residues. Trimming at V came to 5 bases and at J to 4 bases, leaving 12 bases not matched to a gene. Germline V gene sequence: CDR1 SGHTA, CDR2 FQGNSA. The CDR3 DNA reads as TGTGCCAGCAGCCTCGAAGGGTTAGCGGGGGGGGGAGAGACCCAGTACTTC. Translated, it gives CASSLEGLAGGGETQYF.

Worth noting for this clonotype: Mismatch with germline at one junction end may stem from a read error. CDR3 nucleotide sequence: TGTGCCAGTACTATAGGGACAGGAGTTAATCAGCCCCAGCATTTT. The encoded protein is CASTIGTGVNQPQHF. The chain links TRBV19 to TRBJ1-5, with 8 bases fitting TRBD1. The CDR3 loop spans 15 amino acids. Germline V gives CDR1 LNHDA, CDR2 SQIVND (reference sequence).

This clonotype was seen ten or more times. V is TRBV6-2 or TRBV6-3 and J is TRBJ1-1; 8 nucleotides align to TRBD1. There are 14 residues in the CDR3. CDR1 is MNHEY and CDR2 is SVGEGT in the germline V gene. V shed 8 bases and J 2 bases; nucleotides not matched to a gene: 7. The DNA for the CDR3 is TGTGCCAGCGAGAAGACAGGGGTTAACACTGAAGCTTTCTTT. This gives the protein CASEKTGVNTEAFF.

This clonotype was detected many times. J is TRBJ1-6 and V is TRBV6-1; 7 nucleotides align to TRBD1. Per the germline V gene, CDR1 is MNHNS and CDR2 is SASEGT. The CDR3 totals 14 residues. J lost 8 bases, V lost 6 bases, and 7 bases had no gene match. This chain's CDR3 is CASRQGQWDSPLHF. CDR3 coding DNA: TGTGCCAGCAGACAGGGACAGTGGGATTCACCCCTCCACTTT.

This clonotype was found many times. The rearrangement links TRBV7-2 to TRBJ1-2, with D uncertain. This CDR3 is 14 amino acids long. CDR1 and CDR2 (germline): SGHTA, FQGNSA. The V and J ends lost 3 bases and 5 bases respectively, with 13 bases between them. CDR3: CASSFPPTGYGYTF. CDR3 nucleotide sequence: TGTGCCAGCAGCTTTCCACCGACGGGGTATGGCTACACCTTC.

V usage is TRBV27 and J usage is TRBJ1-5; D unresolved. The CDR3 length is 13 residues. Germline assignment: CDR1 MNHEY and CDR2 SMNVEV (reference sequence). V was shortened by 4 bases and J by 7 bases, with 11 bases between the two germline ends. CDR3 protein: CASSSHVGQPQHF. CDR3 DNA: TGTGCCAGCAGTTCTCACGTCGGGCAGCCCCAGCATTTT.

About this clonotype itself: Since a much larger clone is just one base distant, this may be a read error. J is TRBJ2-3 and V is TRBV3-1; TRBD2 agrees at 9 bases. Germline V lookup: CDR1 LGHDT, CDR2 YNNKEL (reference sequence). CDR3 length equals 16 residues. In DNA, the CDR3 is TGTCCCAGCAGCCAGATGAGCGGGGGGCAGACAGATACGCAGTATTTT. Protein product: CPSSQMSGGQTDTQYF.

This clonotype came up a few times. The chain links TRBV18 to TRBJ2-7, with 7 bases aligning to TRBD1. The CDR3 length is 15 residues. From germline, CDR1 is KGHSH and CDR2 LQKENI. With V trimmed by 5 bases and J by 6 bases, 13 bases remained unmatched. The DNA of the CDR3 is TGTGCCAGCTCAGCTACAGGGGATTATGTGAGCGAGCAGTACGTC. It translates to CASSATGDYVSEQYV.

This clonotype was seen a handful of times. This rearrangement joins TRBV20-1 to TRBJ1-2; 7 positions match TRBD1. The germline V gene has CDR1 DFQATT and CDR2 SNEGSKA (reference sequence). V was clipped by 0 bases and J by 4 bases; unmatched bases: 2. The CDR3 is made up of 13 amino acids. The CDR3 DNA reads TGCAGTGCTAGAGACGGGACAGCCTATGGCTACACCTTC. Amino acid sequence: CSARDGTAYGYTF.

The chain recombines TRBV14 with TRBJ1-1; D is ambiguous. The germline CDR1 and CDR2 sequences are SGHDN and FVKESK. The CDR3 is made up of 13 amino acids. The V gene lost 2 bases and the J gene lost 1 base, with 5 bases spanning the gap. The CDR3 here is CASSQLWNTEAFF. CDR3 coding DNA: TGTGCCAGCAGCCAACTGTGGAACACTGAAGCTTTCTTT.

In this sample, this clonotype turned up many times. The V gene is TRBV7-9, the J gene TRBJ2-3; the match to TRBD1 covers 9 bases. V lost 3 bases, J lost 2 bases, and 9 bases stayed unmatched. The CDR3 runs 17 residues. Germline CDR1 reads SEHNR; CDR2 reads FQNEAQ (reference sequence). CDR3 sequence reads: CASSFHRGLVNTDTQYF. The CDR3, as DNA: TGTGCCAGCAGCTTTCACAGGGGGCTCGTGAACACAGATACGCAGTATTTT.

This clonotype was picked up many times. The DNA of the CDR3 is TGTGCCAGTAGTATAGCTGGGGTGAGCTCCTACAATGAGCAGTTCTTC. It codes for CASSIAGVSSYNEQFF. V usage is TRBV19 and J usage is TRBJ2-1; no clear D. Trimming cost V 1 base and J 0 bases, with 10 bases left between them. CDR1 and CDR2 from the germline V gene are LNHDA and SQIVND (reference sequence). The CDR3 is 16 residues long. Complete variable domain (other parts from reference TRBV19 and TRBJ2-1): DGGITQSPKYLFRKEGQNVTLSCEQNLNHDAMYWYRQDPGQGLRLIYYSQIVNDFQKGDIAEGYSVSREKKESFPLTVTSAQKNPTAFYLCASSIAGVSSYNEQFFGPGTRLTVL.

This clonotype came up many times. The chain joins TRBV28 to TRBJ2-3, with D hard to call. In germline, CDR1 is MDHEN, CDR2 SYDVKM. V lost 3 bases and J lost 8, with 9 bases in between. The CDR3 covers 12 residues. The CDR3 region is CASSFSRGTQYF. Here the CDR3 DNA reads TGTGCCAGCAGTTTTAGCCGCGGTACGCAGTATTTT.

This clonotype showed up many times. This chain connects TRBV29-1 to TRBJ2-5; TRBD2 matches at 7 bases. The germline CDR1 and CDR2 sequences are SQVTM and ANQGSEA. After removal of 4 bases from V and 5 bases from J, the junction contained 10 bases not matched to a gene. The length of the CDR3 is 14 residues. CDR3 DNA sequence: TGCAGCGTTGGCATCGGGGGGTCCAGGGAGACCCAGTACTTC. The encoded protein is CSVGIGGSRETQYF.

This clonotype occurred many times. This chain's CDR3 is CASSLQWDIYNEQFF. CDR3 sequence (DNA): TGTGCCAGCAGCTTGCAATGGGACATTTACAATGAGCAGTTCTTC. V gene TRBV5-5 combines with J gene TRBJ2-1; a weak D match, TRBD1 (6 bases). V was trimmed by 1 base and J by 4 bases, leaving 12 bases between them. In germline, CDR1 is SGHKS, CDR2 YYEKEE (reference sequence). The CDR3 has 15 amino acids.

V gene TRBV20-1 combines with J gene TRBJ2-7, with D maybe TRBD2 (6 bases). There are 12 residues in the CDR3. Trimming took off 5 bases at V and 3 bases at J, with 11 bases between the two ends. Germline V gene data show CDR1 as DFQATT and CDR2 as SNEGSKA (reference sequence). The CDR3 coding sequence is TGCAGTGCTTCTGTGGGGGGCTACGAGCAGTACGTC. Amino acid sequence: CSASVGGYEQYV.

This clonotype was seen many times. J is TRBJ2-6 and V is TRBV29-1; D remains ambiguous. Looked up from germline, CDR1 is SQVTM and CDR2 is ANQGSEA. The germline V and J ends were trimmed by 4 bases and 2 bases, with 9 bases remaining between them. The CDR3 totals 14 residues. This CDR3 is CSVGERTGANVLTF. The CDR3 DNA sequence: TGCAGCGTTGGAGAAAGGACTGGGGCCAACGTCCTGACTTTC.

A word on this clonotype: This may come from a read error, since a much larger clone is one base off. The chain combines TRBV28 with TRBJ1-5; D not certain. This CDR3 comprises 12 residues. Germline CDR1 MDHEN, CDR2 SYDVKM. CDR3 DNA sequence: TGTGCCAGCCGTTTAAGGGCGGGACCCCAGCATTTT. Translated, it gives CASRLRAGPQHF.

Many counts were recorded for this clonotype. J is TRBJ1-5 and V is TRBV7-8, with 9 bases fitting TRBD1. The CDR3 length is 17 residues. Germline V gene data show CDR1 as SGHVS and CDR2 as FQNEAQ. V was pared by 2 bases and J by 6 bases, with 11 bases of the junction left unmatched. This chain's CDR3 is CASSLTRGTGQSQPQHF. As DNA, the CDR3 is TGTGCCAGCAGCTTAACTCGCGGGACAGGGCAGAGTCAGCCCCAGCATTTT. The entire variable domain, with the rest obtained from reference TRBV7-8 and TRBJ1-5, is as follows: GAGVSQSPRYKVAKRGQDVALRCDPISGHVSLFWYQQALGQGPEFLTYFQNEAQLDKSGLPSDRFFAERPEGSVSTLKIQRTQQEDSAVYLCASSLTRGTGQSQPQHFGDGTRLSIL.

In its sample, this clonotype was seen many times. The V gene is TRBV6-2 or TRBV6-3, the J gene TRBJ1-1; no firm D call. CDR1 MNHEY and CDR2 SVGEGT come from the germline V gene. The CDR3 is made up of 12 amino acids. The V end was cut by 2 bases, the J end by 11 bases, with 12 bases between. The CDR3 loop reads CASSYGIIEAFF. CDR3 sequence (DNA): TGTGCCAGCAGTTACGGGATTATTGAGGCTTTCTTT.

This clonotype showed up many times. J is TRBJ2-7 and V is TRBV7-8, with TRBD1 identical over 8 bases. The CDR3 spans 14 residues. After removal of 2 bases from V and 5 bases from J, the junction contained 5 bases not matched to a gene. The germline V gene has CDR1 SGHVS and CDR2 FQNEAQ. CDR3 region: CASSLWPGGDEQYV. The CDR3 coding sequence is TGTGCCAGCAGCTTATGGCCAGGGGGCGACGAGCAGTACGTC.

This clonotype was recorded at least ten times. This chain links TRBV7-9 with TRBJ1-2; D might be TRBD1 (5 bases). Trimming cost V 1 base and J 4 bases, with 10 bases left between them. CDR3 length equals 14 residues. Germline CDR1 and CDR2: SEHNR and FQNEAQ (reference sequence). CDR3 coding DNA: TGTGCCAGCAGCTTAGGGGGCCCCTTCTATGGCTACACCTTC. This encodes CASSLGGPFYGYTF. Filled out from reference TRBV7-9 and TRBJ1-2, the complete variable domain reads DTGVSQNPRHKITKRGQNVTFRCDPISEHNRLYWYRQTLGQGPEFLTYFQNEAQLEKSRLLSDRFSAERPKGSFSTLEIQRTEQGDSAMYLCASSLGGPFYGYTFGSGTRLTVV.

This clonotype was seen at least ten times. This chain connects TRBV11-3 to TRBJ2-3; tentatively, D is TRBD1 (5 bases). Germline-derived CDR1 and CDR2 are SGHNT and YENEEA. V was cut by 1 base and J by 1 base, with 9 bases left in between. The CDR3 extends over 15 amino acids. The chain's CDR3 is CASSLGGSRTDTQYF. CDR3 sequence (DNA): TGTGCCAGCAGCTTAGGGGGCAGCCGCACAGATACGCAGTATTTT.

This clonotype was counted at least ten times. CDR3 residues: CASSSGQGTYNSPLHF. As DNA, the CDR3 is TGTGCCAGCAGCAGCGGACAGGGGACCTATAATTCACCCCTCCACTTT. The chain couples TRBV28 to TRBJ1-6, with 9 bases fitting TRBD1. V lost 6 bases, J lost 2 bases, and 5 bases stayed unmatched. Germline lookup yields CDR1 MDHEN and CDR2 SYDVKM. The CDR3 loop spans 16 amino acids.

This clonotype came up many times. V is TRBV29-1 and J is TRBJ1-5; no definite D call. Trimming pared 4 bases from V and 3 bases from J, leaving 7 bases between. This CDR3 region has 12 residues. Germline CDR1 SQVTM, CDR2 ANQGSEA. The CDR3 nucleotides read TGCAGCGTTGCCGGCATCAATCAGCCCCAGCATTTT. It yields the protein CSVAGINQPQHF.

This clonotype was recorded many times. The chain links TRBV10-3 to TRBJ2-1; 9 bases align to TRBD2. CDR3 length equals 16 residues. The V gene's germline CDR1 is ENHRY and CDR2 SYGVKD. The V segment lost 11 bases and the J segment 2 bases; nucleotides outside the gene matches: 13. CDR3 sequence reads: CAALGIAGDPYNEQFF. CDR3 DNA sequence: TGTGCCGCCCTAGGGATAGCGGGGGACCCCTACAATGAGCAGTTCTTC.

V usage is TRBV6-1 and J usage is TRBJ2-7, with D possibly matching TRBD2 (6 bases). Germline V gene data show CDR1 as MNHNS and CDR2 as SASEGT. V was trimmed by 0 bases and J by 2 bases, leaving 17 bases between them. The CDR3 consists of 17 residues. CDR3 coding DNA: TGTGCCAGCAGTGAAGCTGGGAGGCAGGGACCCCCCTACGAGCAGTACGTC. Encoded protein: CASSEAGRQGPPYEQYV.

This clonotype was observed a handful of times. V and J are TRBV12-3 or TRBV12-4 and TRBJ1-2; a possible D gene is TRBD1 (5 bases). Trimming took 6 bases from V and 6 from J, leaving 20 bases between them. The CDR3 runs to 15 residues. The CDR3 nucleotides read TGTGCCAGCAGCGGAGACGGGCAGGGAGGCCATGGCTACACCTTC. Protein: CASSGDGQGGHGYTF.

This clonotype was counted only a few times. The chain has TRBV7-9 and TRBJ2-7; 11 bases align to TRBD1. Looked up from germline, CDR1 is SEHNR and CDR2 is FQNEAQ (reference sequence). The CDR3 has 17 residues. V trimming: 6 bases; J trimming: 4 bases; junction bases outside the gene matches: 14. The CDR3 nucleotides read TGTGCCAGCAGGTTGCCTGGGACAGGGGGGATGAAGTACGAGCAGTACTTC. Translation: CASRLPGTGGMKYEQYF.

The chain is built from TRBV7-9 and TRBJ2-1; the D is unclear. Trimming removed 1 base at V and 9 bases at J, with 7 bases between. CDR3 size: 12 residues. From germline, CDR1 is SEHNR and CDR2 FQNEAQ (reference sequence). The CDR3 DNA is TGTGCCAGCAGCTTAGAGATGGGTGAGCAGTTCTTC. This translates into CASSLEMGEQFF.

This clonotype has a count of ten or more. The chain uses TRBV7-2 and TRBJ1-6, with TRBD1 identical over 8 bases. V gave up 2 bases and J gave up 10 bases; unmatched junction bases: 4. CDR3 length: 14 amino acids. The germline CDR1 and CDR2 sequences are SGHTA and FQGNSA. The CDR3 bases are TGTGCCAGCAGCTTAAGTCAGGGGGCCTCACCCCTCCACTTT. Translating it yields CASSLSQGASPLHF.

Concerning this clonotype: Being one base from a much bigger clone, this may be a read error. The V gene is TRBV12-3 or TRBV12-4, the J gene TRBJ1-6; D ambiguous. This CDR3 has 13 residues. CDR3 DNA: TGTGTCAGCAGTTTGGGCGGGAATTCACCCCTCCACTTT. Amino acid sequence: CVSSLGGNSPLHF.